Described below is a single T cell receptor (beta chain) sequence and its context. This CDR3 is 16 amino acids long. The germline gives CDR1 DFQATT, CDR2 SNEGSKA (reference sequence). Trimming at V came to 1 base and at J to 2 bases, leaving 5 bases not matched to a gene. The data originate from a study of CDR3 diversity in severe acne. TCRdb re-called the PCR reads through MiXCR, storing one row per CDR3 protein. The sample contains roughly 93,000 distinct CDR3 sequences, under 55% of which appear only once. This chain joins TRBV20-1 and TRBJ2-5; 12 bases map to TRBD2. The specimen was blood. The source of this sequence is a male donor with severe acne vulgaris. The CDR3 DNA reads TGCAGTGCTAGAGCGGCTAGCGGGAGGGCACAAGAGACCCAGTACTTC. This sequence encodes CSARAASGRAQETQYF.